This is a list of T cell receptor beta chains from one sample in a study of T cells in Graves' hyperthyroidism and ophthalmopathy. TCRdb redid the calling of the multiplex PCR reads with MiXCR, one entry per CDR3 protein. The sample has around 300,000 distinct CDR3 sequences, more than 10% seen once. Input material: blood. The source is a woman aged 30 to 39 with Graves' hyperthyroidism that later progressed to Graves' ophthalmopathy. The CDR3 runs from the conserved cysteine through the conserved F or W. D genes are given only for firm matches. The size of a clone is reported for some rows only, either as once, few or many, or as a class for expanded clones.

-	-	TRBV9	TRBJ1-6	CASSFRGGTESSYNSPLHF	TGTGCCAGCAGCTTTAGGGGGGGTACCGAGAGCTCCTATAATTCACCCCTCCACTTT
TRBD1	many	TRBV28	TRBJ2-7	CASSRYRDSLEQYF	TGTGCCAGCAGCCGATACCGGGACAGCCTCGAGCAGTACTTC
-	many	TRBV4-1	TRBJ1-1	CASSQGAGRAFF	TGCGCCAGCAGCCAAGGGGCCGGACGGGCTTTCTTT
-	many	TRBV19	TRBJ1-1	CASSDLRGTEAFF	TGTGCCAGTAGTGATCTGCGGGGCACTGAAGCTTTCTTT
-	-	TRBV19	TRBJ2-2	CASSIDSRASWTGELFF	TGTGCCAGTAGTATCGACTCCAGGGCAAGTTGGACCGGGGAGCTGTTTTTT
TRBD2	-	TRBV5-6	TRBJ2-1	CASSTGTIYNEQFF	TGTGCCAGCAGCACTGGGACTATTTACAATGAGCAGTTCTTC
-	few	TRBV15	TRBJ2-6	CATSSPPQGAGANVLTF	TGTGCCACCAGCAGCCCACCACAGGGTGCTGGGGCCAACGTCCTGACTTTC
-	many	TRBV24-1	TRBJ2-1	CATSASYLRDPGDEQFF	TGTGCCACCAGTGCTTCGTACCTCCGGGATCCTGGTGATGAGCAGTTCTTC
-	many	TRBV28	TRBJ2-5	CASSGGDGGVWETQYF	TGTGCCAGCAGTGGGGGTGACGGAGGGGTTTGGGAGACCCAGTACTTC
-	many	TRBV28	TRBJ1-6	CASSFLRGYNSPLHF	TGTGCCAGCAGTTTCCTTCGTGGGTATAATTCACCCCTCCACTTT
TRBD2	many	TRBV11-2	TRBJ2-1	CASSKRGLLYNEQFF	TGTGCCAGCAGCAAAAGGGGACTATTATACAATGAGCAGTTCTTC
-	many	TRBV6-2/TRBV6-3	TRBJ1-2	CATSRTNYGYTF	TGTGCCACCTCCCGGACCAACTATGGCTACACCTTC
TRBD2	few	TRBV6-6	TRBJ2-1	CASSYRGGGGGYNEQFF	TGTGCCAGCAGTTACCGGGGAGGTGGGGGGGGATACAATGAGCAGTTCTTC
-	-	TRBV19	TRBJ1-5	CASSITAYSNQPQHF	TGTGCCAGTAGTATAACGGCATATAGCAATCAGCCCCAGCATTTT
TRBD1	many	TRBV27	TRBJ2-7	CASSSPQGATYEQYF	TGTGCCAGCAGTTCCCCACAGGGGGCGACCTACGAGCAGTACTTC
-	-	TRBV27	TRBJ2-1	CASSLAAGREQFF	TGTGCCAGCAGTTTAGCGGCGGGGAGGGAGCAGTTCTTC
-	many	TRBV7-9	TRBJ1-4	CASSPSGEKLFF	TGTGCCAGCAGCCCTAGTGGTGAAAAACTGTTTTTT
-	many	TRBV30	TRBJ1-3	CAWRKRVALSGNTIYF	TGTGCCTGGAGGAAGAGGGTAGCTCTATCGGGAAACACCATATATTTT
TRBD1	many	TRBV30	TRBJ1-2	CAGGQERGYTF	TGTGCTGGGGGACAGGAAAGAGGCTACACCTTC
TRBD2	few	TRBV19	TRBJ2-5	CASSPGRGLGEETQYF	TGTGCCAGTAGTCCCGGGAGGGGACTAGGGGAAGAGACCCAGTACTTC
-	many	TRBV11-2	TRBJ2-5	CASRRGRETQYF	TGTGCCAGCCGTAGGGGCCGGGAGACCCAGTACTTC
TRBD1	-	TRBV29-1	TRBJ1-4	CSALGQATNEKLFF	TGCAGCGCCCTGGGACAGGCAACTAATGAAAAACTGTTTTTT
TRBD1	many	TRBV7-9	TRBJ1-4	CASSRTGQPRGKLFF	TGTGCCAGCAGCAGAACGGGACAGCCCCGTGGAAAACTGTTTTTT
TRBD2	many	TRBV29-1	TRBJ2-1	CSVGGSGSVPGNEQFF	TGCAGCGTTGGGGGGAGCGGGAGCGTCCCAGGAAATGAGCAGTTCTTC
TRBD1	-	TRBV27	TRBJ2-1	CASSLISTGGAYEQFF	TGTGCCAGCAGCCTTATCTCGACAGGGGGCGCATATGAGCAGTTCTTC
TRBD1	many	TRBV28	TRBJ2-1	CASRTRQGIHNEQFF	TGTGCCAGCAGAACCCGACAGGGTATTCACAATGAGCAGTTCTTC
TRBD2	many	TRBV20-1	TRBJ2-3	CSAPRLAGVGDTQYF	TGCAGTGCGCCGCGACTAGCGGGAGTGGGAGATACGCAGTATTTT
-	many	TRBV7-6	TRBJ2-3	CASSEQTYTQYF	TGTGCCAGCAGCGAACAAACATATACGCAGTATTTT
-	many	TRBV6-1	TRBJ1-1	CASSFGTMAEAFF	TGTGCCAGCAGTTTTGGGACAATGGCTGAAGCTTTCTTT
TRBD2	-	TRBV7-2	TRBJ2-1	CASSTQVPSGFFF	TGTGCCAGCAGCACCCAAGTGCCTAGCGGGTTTTTCTTC
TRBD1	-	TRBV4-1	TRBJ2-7	CASSQGPWVTGDRGEQYF	TGCGCCAGCAGCCAAGGTCCGTGGGTGACAGGGGACCGGGGCGAGCAGTACTTC
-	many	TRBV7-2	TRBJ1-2	CASRYALGVGYTF	TGTGCCAGCAGATACGCCTTAGGGGTTGGCTACACCTTC
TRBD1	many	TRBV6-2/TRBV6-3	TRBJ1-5	CASIPDRSNQPQHF	TGTGCCAGCATCCCGGACAGGAGCAATCAGCCCCAGCATTTT
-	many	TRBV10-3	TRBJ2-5	CAIQPGIQETQYF	TGTGCCATCCAGCCGGGGATCCAAGAGACCCAGTACTTC
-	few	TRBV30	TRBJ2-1	CAWGESGGPGNEQFF	TGTGCCTGGGGAGAGAGCGGAGGTCCGGGTAATGAGCAGTTCTTC
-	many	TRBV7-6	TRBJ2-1	CASSPVSGNEQFF	TGTGCCAGCAGCCCGGTATCGGGGAATGAGCAGTTCTTC
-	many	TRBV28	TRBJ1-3	CASSWNRVAGNTIYF	TGTGCCAGCAGTTGGAACAGAGTCGCGGGAAACACCATATATTTT
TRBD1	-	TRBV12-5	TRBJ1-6	CASGLGPDRVDPSSYNSPLHF	TGTGCTAGTGGTTTGGGTCCGGACAGGGTAGACCCGAGCTCCTATAATTCACCCCTCCACTTT
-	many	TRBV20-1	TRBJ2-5	CSARRGGGQNMQETQYF	TGCAGTGCTAGAAGAGGGGGGGGACAGAATATGCAAGAGACCCAGTACTTC
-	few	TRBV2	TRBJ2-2	CASTLRRQLVNTGELFF	TGTGCCAGCACCCTTCGGAGGCAGCTCGTTAACACCGGGGAGCTGTTTTTT
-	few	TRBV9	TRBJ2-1	CASSVGLREQFF	TGTGCCAGCAGCGTCGGACTCCGTGAGCAGTTCTTC